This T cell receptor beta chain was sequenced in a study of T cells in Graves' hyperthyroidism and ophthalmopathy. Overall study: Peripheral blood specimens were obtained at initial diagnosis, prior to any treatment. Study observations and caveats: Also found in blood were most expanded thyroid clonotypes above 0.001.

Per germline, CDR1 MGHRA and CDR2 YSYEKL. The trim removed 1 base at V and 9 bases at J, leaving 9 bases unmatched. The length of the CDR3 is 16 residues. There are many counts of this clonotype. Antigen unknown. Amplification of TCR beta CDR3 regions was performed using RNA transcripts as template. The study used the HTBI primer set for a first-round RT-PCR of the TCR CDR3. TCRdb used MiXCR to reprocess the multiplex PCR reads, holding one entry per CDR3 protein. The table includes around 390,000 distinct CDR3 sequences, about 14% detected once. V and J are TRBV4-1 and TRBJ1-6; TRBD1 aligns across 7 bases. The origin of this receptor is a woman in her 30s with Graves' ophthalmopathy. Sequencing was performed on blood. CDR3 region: CASSQGAGQWGSPLHF. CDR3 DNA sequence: TGCGCCAGCAGCCAAGGCGCGGGACAGTGGGGTTCACCCCTCCACTTT.